Below are 25 T cell receptor beta chains sequenced from a single sample in a study of low-dose radiotherapy and immunotherapy resistance in tumors. Time point noted: before trial treatment. For amplifying TCRs, the PCR ran for 15 to 20 cycles with Phusion, which was used together with a constant-region primer and the adapter on the V primers. MiXCR, run by TCRdb on the reads, gives a single entry per CDR3 protein. Among some 45,000 distinct CDR3 sequences listed, roughly 12% were seen once. Sequenced here: PBMCs, sampled before treatment. These receptors all come from a female donor with ovarian cancer.

This clonotype occurred many times. The chain carries TRBV27 and TRBJ1-1, with 10 positions matching TRBD1. CDR1 is MNHEY and CDR2 is SMNVEV in the germline V gene (reference sequence). J gave up 0 bases and V 8 bases, and 9 bases lay outside the gene matches. The CDR3 runs 16 residues. The CDR3 DNA reads TGTGCCAGCCGCCGGGACAGGGGTCTCATGAACACTGAAGCTTTCTTT. Translation gives CASRRDRGLMNTEAFF.

This clonotype was recorded many times. V and J are TRBV19 and TRBJ2-3, with D possibly called TRBD1 or TRBD2 (5 bases each). V was pared by 3 bases and J by 1 base, with 20 bases between. Germline-derived CDR1 and CDR2 are LNHDA and SQIVND (reference sequence). The CDR3 totals 18 residues. The CDR3 nucleotides are TGTGCCAGTAGTATGTATGGGAACCACGGGGCTGGCACAGATACGCAGTATTTT. Protein sequence: CASSMYGNHGAGTDTQYF.

This clonotype was found many times. The genes are TRBV6-1 and TRBJ2-1, with 12 bases matching TRBD2. The CDR3 runs 15 residues. The germline V gene has CDR1 MNHNS and CDR2 SASEGT. The ends lost 6 bases at V and 4 bases at J; junction bases unmatched: 4. The CDR3 bases are TGTGCCAGCAGCTTGACTAGCGGGAGTTACAATGAGCAGTTCTTC. It translates to CASSLTSGSYNEQFF.

This clonotype was seen many times. The genes are TRBV12-3 or TRBV12-4 and TRBJ1-4; 7 bases align to TRBD1. V shed 8 bases, J shed 8 bases, and the junction held 8 bases outside the gene matches. This CDR3 region has 13 residues. The CDR3 protein is CASVRQGGEKLFF. CDR3 nucleotides: TGTGCCAGCGTCAGACAGGGTGGGGAAAAACTGTTTTTT.

This clonotype was detected ten times or more. The chain combines TRBV6-1 with TRBJ2-3, with a weak D call TRBD2 (6 bases). Trimming left V 8 bases short and J 3 bases short, with 15 bases between. Germline V CDR1 and CDR2: MNHNS, SASEGT. The CDR3 has 14 amino acids. The chain's CDR3 is CASAKGLATDTQYF. In DNA form, the CDR3 reads TGTGCCAGCGCCAAGGGGCTAGCGACAGATACGCAGTATTTT.

This clonotype was seen at least ten times. V is TRBV10-1 and J is TRBJ2-1; D could derive from TRBD1 or TRBD2 (6 bases each). The CDR3 totals 14 residues. Germline loops: CDR1 WNHNN, CDR2 SYGVQD (reference sequence). Trimming removed 4 bases at V and 7 bases at J, with 14 bases between. CDR3 loop: CASSVPGARNEQFF. As DNA, the CDR3 is TGCGCCAGCAGTGTCCCGGGGGCGAGGAATGAGCAGTTCTTC.

This clonotype is a singleton in its sample. A far larger clone is off by one base, so a read error is likely. The chain joins TRBV20-1 to TRBJ2-1, with TRBD2 matching over 8 bases. Per the germline V gene, CDR1 is DFQATT and CDR2 is SNEGSKA (reference sequence). CDR3 size: 12 residues. The CDR3 bases are TGCAGTCCTAGATCAATAGCGGGACAGCAGTTCTTC. Residues: CSPRSIAGQQFF.

This clonotype came up many times. The chain recombines TRBV7-6 with TRBJ1-4; no firm D call. Germline CDR1 reads SGHVS; CDR2 reads FNYEAQ. V lost 1 base, J lost 4 bases, and 10 bases lay in between. CDR3 length equals 15 residues. The CDR3 loop reads CASSLGRTHNEKLFF. CDR3 sequence (DNA): TGTGCCAGCAGCTTAGGACGGACTCATAATGAAAAACTGTTTTTT. Looking up the rest from reference TRBV7-6 and TRBJ1-4 gives the full variable domain: GAGVSQSPRYKVTKRGQDVALRCDPISGHVSLYWYRQALGQGPEFLTYFNYEAQQDKSGLPNDRFSAERPEGSISTLTIQRTEQRDSAMYRCASSLGRTHNEKLFFGSGTQLSVL.

With respect to this clonotype: The likely explanation is a read error, given a far larger clone one base away. This rearrangement joins TRBV2 to TRBJ1-5; D is uncertain. The CDR3 is 17 amino acids. The germline gives CDR1 SNHLY, CDR2 FYNNEI. The CDR3 DNA sequence: TGTGCCAGCAGTGGGAGTTGGAGCAGGCTTTTAAATCAGACCCAGCATTTT. Protein: CASSGSWSRLLNQTQHF.

J is TRBJ2-1 and V is TRBV11-2, with D tentatively TRBD1 or TRBD2 (5 bases each). V lost 10 bases, J lost 0 bases, and 10 bases lay in between. Germline V gives CDR1 SGHAT, CDR2 FQNNGV. CDR3 length: 13 amino acids. The CDR3 nucleotides read TGTGCCACCAAGGGGAGCTCCTACAATGAGCAGTTCTTC. This gives the protein CATKGSSYNEQFF.

This clonotype was observed many times. The V call is TRBV5-4, the J call TRBJ1-5; 8 bases are shared with TRBD1. V gave up 4 bases and J gave up 6 bases; unmatched junction bases: 3. The V gene's germline CDR1 is SGHNT and CDR2 YYREEE (reference sequence). The CDR3 contains 13 residues. The CDR3 region is CASSQGQGQPQHF. CDR3 DNA: TGTGCCAGCAGCCAAGGACAGGGTCAGCCCCAGCATTTT.

The CDR3 DNA follows: TGCAGCGTCGCCACAGGGGCCAATCAGCCCCAGCATTTT. Protein sequence: CSVATGANQPQHF. V is TRBV29-1 and J is TRBJ1-5, with TRBD1 matching over 7 bases. The germline CDR1 and CDR2 sequences are SQVTM and ANQGSEA. Germline trimming cut 6 bases from V and 3 bases from J; bases unmatched to any gene: 5. This CDR3 contains 13 residues. The whole variable domain, filled in from reference TRBV29-1 and TRBJ1-5, reads SAVISQKPSRDICQRGTSLTIQCQVDSQVTMMFWYRQQPGQSLTLIATANQGSEATYESGFVIDKFPISRPNLTFSTLTVSNMSPEDSSIYLCSVATGANQPQHFGDGTRLSIL.

This clonotype was observed many times. J is TRBJ1-2 and V is TRBV28, with TRBD1 as a possible D gene (5 bases). Germline loops: CDR1 MDHEN, CDR2 SYDVKM. V lost 2 bases, J lost 8 bases, and 9 bases lay in between. This CDR3 comprises 12 residues. The CDR3: CASSLQTGGYTF. The DNA for the CDR3 is TGTGCCAGCAGTTTACAAACAGGCGGCTACACCTTC.

The chain is built from TRBV30 and TRBJ2-1; D is uncertain. The CDR3 contains 10 residues. Germline CDR1 reads GTSNPN; CDR2 reads SVGIG (reference sequence). CDR3 sequence reads: CVLSSDEQFF. As DNA, the CDR3 is TGTGTCCTAAGTTCGGATGAGCAGTTCTTC.

This clonotype appeared many times. The chain combines TRBV20-1 with TRBJ1-5, with D unclear. CDR3 length equals 14 residues. V lost 0 bases and J 6 bases, leaving 12 bases between the germline ends. Germline V lookup: CDR1 DFQATT, CDR2 SNEGSKA (reference sequence). For the CDR3, the DNA is TGCAGTGCTAGAGATATAGGGTCAGGTCAGCCCCAGCATTTT. Translated: CSARDIGSGQPQHF.

This clonotype has a count of ten or more. The rearrangement joins TRBV5-1 to TRBJ2-7; either TRBD1 or TRBD2 may fit D (5 bases each). V shed 4 bases and J shed 8 bases, with 22 bases lying between them. The length of the CDR3 is 15 residues. The germline V gene encodes CDR1 SGHRS and CDR2 YFSETQ. The CDR3 coding sequence is TGCGCCAGCAGCCCTGGACTGACAGAGCCTGACCAGCAGTACTTC. This codes for CASSPGLTEPDQQYF.

At least ten counts were recorded for this clonotype. This chain links TRBV7-3 with TRBJ2-1; possibly TRBD1 for D (6 bases). This CDR3 is built from 16 residues. Trimming removed 5 bases from V and 5 bases from J, with 19 bases in between. CDR1 is SGHTA, CDR2 FQGTGA, per germline. DNA for the CDR3: TGTGCCAGCAGCCCCCTTCCGCAACAGGGACACAATGAGCAGTTCTTC. This codes for CASSPLPQQGHNEQFF.

This clonotype showed up many times. The chain couples TRBV30 to TRBJ2-3; TRBD2 agrees at 9 bases. CDR1 is GTSNPN and CDR2 is SVGIG in the germline V gene (reference sequence). CDR3 size: 14 residues. V lost 2 bases and J lost 4; bases outside the gene matches: 4. CDR3 in amino acids: CAWSSTSGADTQYF. CDR3 DNA: TGTGCCTGGAGTTCGACTAGCGGAGCAGATACGCAGTATTTT.

The chain uses TRBV14 and TRBJ2-3; D is uncertain. The CDR3 is 13 amino acids. Trimming cost V 0 bases and J 6 bases, with 7 bases left between them. Looked up from germline, CDR1 is SGHDN and CDR2 is FVKESK. DNA for the CDR3: TGTGCCAGCAGCCAAGATCTTCGGGATACGCAGTATTTT. Translated: CASSQDLRDTQYF.

This clonotype has a count of ten or more. This rearrangement joins TRBV7-4 to TRBJ2-1, with TRBD2 as a possible D gene (5 bases). This CDR3 spans 15 amino acids. In germline, CDR1 is SGHVT, CDR2 SQSDAQ. V lost 1 base, J lost 5 bases, and 12 bases lay in between. The DNA of the CDR3 is TGTGCCAGCAGCTTAGGGGAGCTAGGCCACAATGAGCAGTTCTTC. Translated: CASSLGELGHNEQFF.

Only a few counts were recorded for this clonotype. V gene TRBV9 combines with J gene TRBJ2-1; D possibly uses TRBD1 or TRBD2 (5 bases each). CDR3 length: 13 amino acids. The V gene's germline CDR1 is SGDLS and CDR2 YYNGEE. The V end lost 2 bases, the J end lost 9 bases, and 12 bases lay between the germline ends. CDR3 amino acids: CASSVDEGTEQFF. Here the CDR3 DNA reads TGTGCCAGCAGCGTTGACGAGGGGACTGAGCAGTTCTTC. Drawing the rest from reference TRBV9 and TRBJ2-1, the complete variable domain is DSGVTQTPKHLITATGQRVTLRCSPRSGDLSVYWYQQSLDQGLQFLIQYYNGEERAKGNILERFSAQQFPDLHSELNLSSLELGDSALYFCASSVDEGTEQFFGPGTRLTVL.

This clonotype was counted ten times or more. The rearrangement uses TRBV2 and TRBJ1-5; D is unclear. The CDR3 consists of 15 residues. V was trimmed by 2 bases and J by 0 bases, leaving 8 bases between them. Germline CDR1 SNHLY, CDR2 FYNNEI. CDR3 sequence reads: CASSERGYSNQPQHF. The DNA of the CDR3 is TGTGCCAGCAGTGAAAGAGGTTATAGCAATCAGCCCCAGCATTTT.

The V and J genes are TRBV27 and TRBJ1-2; D unresolved. Germline V CDR1 and CDR2: MNHEY, SMNVEV (reference sequence). CDR3 length equals 11 residues. V lost 8 bases and J 3 bases, leaving 7 bases between the germline ends. CDR3: CASGSDYGYTF. The CDR3 DNA sequence: TGTGCCAGCGGTTCAGACTATGGCTACACCTTC.

This clonotype was counted at least ten times. J is TRBJ2-6 and V is TRBV24-1; tentatively, D is TRBD2 (5 bases). Germline CDR1 and CDR2: KGHDR and SFDVKD. Trimming shortened V by 3 bases and J by 0 bases, and 17 bases separated the two germline ends. This CDR3 contains 19 residues. In nucleotides, the CDR3 is TGTGCCACCAGTGATAACGTGGGAGCCTCGAGCTCTGGGGCCAACGTCCTGACTTTC. Protein sequence: CATSDNVGASSSGANVLTF.

The genes are TRBV29-1 and TRBJ1-2; weak D call: TRBD1 (6 bases). Trimming stripped 6 bases from V and 6 bases from J, with 14 bases between. Germline V lookup: CDR1 SQVTM, CDR2 ANQGSEA. The CDR3 sequence is 12 residues long. In DNA form, the CDR3 reads TGCAGCGTGGTCACAGGGAAGGATGGCTACACCTTC. It specifies CSVVTGKDGYTF.